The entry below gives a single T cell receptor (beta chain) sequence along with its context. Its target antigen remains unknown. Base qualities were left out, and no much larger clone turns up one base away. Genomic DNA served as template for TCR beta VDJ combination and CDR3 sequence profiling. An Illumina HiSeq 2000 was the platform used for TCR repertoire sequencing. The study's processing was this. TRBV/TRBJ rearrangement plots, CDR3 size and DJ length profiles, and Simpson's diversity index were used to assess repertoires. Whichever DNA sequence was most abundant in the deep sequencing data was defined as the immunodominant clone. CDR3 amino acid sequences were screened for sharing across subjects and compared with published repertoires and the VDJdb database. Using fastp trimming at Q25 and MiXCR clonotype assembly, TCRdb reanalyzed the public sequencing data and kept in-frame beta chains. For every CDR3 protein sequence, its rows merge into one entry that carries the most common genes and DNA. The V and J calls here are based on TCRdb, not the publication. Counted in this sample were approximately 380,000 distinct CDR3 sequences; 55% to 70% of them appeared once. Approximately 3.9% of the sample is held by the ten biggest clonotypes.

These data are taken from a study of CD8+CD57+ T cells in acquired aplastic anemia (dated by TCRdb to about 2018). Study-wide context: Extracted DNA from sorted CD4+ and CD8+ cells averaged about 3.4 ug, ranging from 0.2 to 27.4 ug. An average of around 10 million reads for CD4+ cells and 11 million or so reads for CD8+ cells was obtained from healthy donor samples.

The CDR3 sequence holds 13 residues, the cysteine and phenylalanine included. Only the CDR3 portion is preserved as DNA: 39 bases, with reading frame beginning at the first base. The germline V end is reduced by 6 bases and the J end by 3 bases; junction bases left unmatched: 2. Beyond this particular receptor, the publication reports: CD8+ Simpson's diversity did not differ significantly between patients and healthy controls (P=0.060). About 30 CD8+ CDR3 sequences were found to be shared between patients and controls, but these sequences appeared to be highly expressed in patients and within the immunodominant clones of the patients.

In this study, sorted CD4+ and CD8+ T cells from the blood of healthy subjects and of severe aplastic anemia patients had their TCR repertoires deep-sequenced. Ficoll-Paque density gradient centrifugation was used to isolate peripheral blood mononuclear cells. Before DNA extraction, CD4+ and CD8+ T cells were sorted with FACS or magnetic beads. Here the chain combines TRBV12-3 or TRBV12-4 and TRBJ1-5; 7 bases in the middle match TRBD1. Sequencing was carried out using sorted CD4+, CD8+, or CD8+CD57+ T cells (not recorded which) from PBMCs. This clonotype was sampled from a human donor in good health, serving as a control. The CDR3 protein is CASRGTVNQPQHF. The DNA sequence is TGTGCCAGCAGAGGGACAGTCAATCAGCCCCAGCATTTT.